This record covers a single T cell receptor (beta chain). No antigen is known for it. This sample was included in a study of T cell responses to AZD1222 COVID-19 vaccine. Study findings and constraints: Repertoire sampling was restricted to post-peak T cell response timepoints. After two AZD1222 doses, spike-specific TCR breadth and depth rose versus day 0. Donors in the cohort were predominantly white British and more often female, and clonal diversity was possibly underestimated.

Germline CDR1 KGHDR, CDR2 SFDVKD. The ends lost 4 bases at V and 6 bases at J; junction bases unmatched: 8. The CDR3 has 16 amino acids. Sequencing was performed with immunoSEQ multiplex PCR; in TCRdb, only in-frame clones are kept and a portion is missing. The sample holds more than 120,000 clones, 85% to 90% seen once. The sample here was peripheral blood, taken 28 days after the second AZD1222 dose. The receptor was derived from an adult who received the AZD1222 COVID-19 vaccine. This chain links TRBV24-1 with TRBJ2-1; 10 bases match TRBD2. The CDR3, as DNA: TGTGCCACCAGTGACCCCGGGACTAGCGCTATCAATGAGCAGTTCTTC. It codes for CATSDPGTSAINEQFF.